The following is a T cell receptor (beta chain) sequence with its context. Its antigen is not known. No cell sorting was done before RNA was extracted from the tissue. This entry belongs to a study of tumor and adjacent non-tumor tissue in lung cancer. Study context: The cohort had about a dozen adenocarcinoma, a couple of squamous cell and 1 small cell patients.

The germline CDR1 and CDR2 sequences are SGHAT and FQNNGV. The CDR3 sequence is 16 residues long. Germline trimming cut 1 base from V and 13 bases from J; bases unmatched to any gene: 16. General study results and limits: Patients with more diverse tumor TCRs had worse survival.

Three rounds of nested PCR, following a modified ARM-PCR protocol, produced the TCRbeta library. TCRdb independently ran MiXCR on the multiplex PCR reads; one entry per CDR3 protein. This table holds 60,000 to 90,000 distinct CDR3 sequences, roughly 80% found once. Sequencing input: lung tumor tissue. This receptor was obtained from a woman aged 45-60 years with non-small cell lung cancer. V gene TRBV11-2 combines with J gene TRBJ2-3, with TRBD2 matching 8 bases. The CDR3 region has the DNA TGTGCCAGCAGCTTAGTGGACGGGAGGGGAACAGATATGAAGTATTTT. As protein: CASSLVDGRGTDMKYF.